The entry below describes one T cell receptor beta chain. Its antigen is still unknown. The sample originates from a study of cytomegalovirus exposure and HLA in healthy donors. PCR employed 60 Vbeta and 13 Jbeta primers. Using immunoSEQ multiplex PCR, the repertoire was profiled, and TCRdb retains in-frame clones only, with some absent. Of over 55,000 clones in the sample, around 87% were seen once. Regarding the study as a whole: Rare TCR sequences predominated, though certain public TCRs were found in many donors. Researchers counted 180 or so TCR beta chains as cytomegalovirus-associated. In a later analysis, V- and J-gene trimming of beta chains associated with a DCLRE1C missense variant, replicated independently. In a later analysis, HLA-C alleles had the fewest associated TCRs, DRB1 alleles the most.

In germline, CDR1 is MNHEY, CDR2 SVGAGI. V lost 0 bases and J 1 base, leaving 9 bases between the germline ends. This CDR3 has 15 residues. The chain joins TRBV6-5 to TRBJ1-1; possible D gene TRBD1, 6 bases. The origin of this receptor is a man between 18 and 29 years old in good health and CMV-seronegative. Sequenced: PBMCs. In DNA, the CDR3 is TGTGCCAGCAGTTACTCGTTACAGGGGAACACTGAAGCTTTCTTT. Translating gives CASSYSLQGNTEAFF.